A single sample gave rise to the 7 T cell receptor beta chains below, sequenced in a study of early T cells in non-severe SARS-CoV-2 infection. TCRdb used MiXCR to reprocess the 5' RACE reads, holding one entry per CDR3 protein. The data contain under 85,000 distinct CDR3 sequences, roughly 13% of them singletons. Material for sequencing was whole blood. These receptors all come from an adult who was a healthcare worker with PCR-confirmed SARS-CoV-2 infection or an uninfected control (not recorded which).

V gene TRBV30 combines with J gene TRBJ2-7; D remains ambiguous. Germline V CDR1 and CDR2: GTSNPN, SVGIG (reference sequence). The CDR3 totals 12 residues. V gave up 1 base and J gave up 6 bases, with 10 bases separating them. CDR3 DNA: TGTGCCTGGAGTGAACAGTTTAGCGAGCAGTACTTC. It specifies CAWSEQFSEQYF.

This clonotype has a count of ten or more. The chain recombines TRBV20-1 with TRBJ2-1; TRBD2 agrees at 8 bases. V was pared by 6 bases and J by 1 base, with 8 bases of the junction left unmatched. Germline assignment: CDR1 DFQATT and CDR2 SNEGSKA (reference sequence). The CDR3 consists of 15 residues. The CDR3: CSALPAGESYNEQFF. The CDR3 DNA reads TGCAGTGCCCTACCAGCGGGAGAGTCCTACAATGAGCAGTTCTTC.

This clonotype was detected ten times or more. The chain combines TRBV7-3 with TRBJ2-2; TRBD2 might be the D (5 bases). CDR3 length: 12 residues. Germline-derived CDR1 and CDR2 are SGHTA and FQGTGA. The chain's CDR3 is CASMEDTGELFF. In nucleotides, the CDR3 is TGTGCTTCTATGGAGGACACCGGGGAGCTGTTTTTT.

This clonotype was seen at least ten times. V gene TRBV20-1 combines with J gene TRBJ1-4; D uncertain. V lost 0 bases, J lost 5 bases, and 13 bases lay in between. CDR3 size: 15 residues. CDR1 and CDR2 (germline): DFQATT, SNEGSKA (reference sequence). CDR3 protein: CSARDSRRVNEKLFF. The CDR3 DNA follows: TGCAGTGCTAGAGACTCGAGGCGGGTAAATGAAAAACTGTTTTTT.

This clonotype was recorded many times. The chain uses TRBV20-1 and TRBJ1-1; perhaps TRBD1 as D (5 bases). Deletions cut 0 bases from V and 4 bases from J, with 15 bases between. The germline gives CDR1 DFQATT, CDR2 SNEGSKA (reference sequence). This CDR3 is 15 amino acids long. CDR3 protein: CSARDRTWQGTEAFF. CDR3 nucleotides: TGCAGTGCTAGAGATAGGACTTGGCAGGGCACTGAAGCTTTCTTT.

The chain is built from TRBV7-8 and TRBJ1-2; D ambiguous. Germline CDR1 and CDR2: SGHVS and FQNEAQ. V was shortened by 0 bases and J by 6 bases, with 8 bases between the two germline ends. The CDR3 has 13 residues. CDR3 nucleotide sequence: TGTGCCAGCAGCTTAGCGTCGGGGAATGGCTACACCTTC. It specifies CASSLASGNGYTF.

This sequence joins TRBV5-1 and TRBJ2-7; no clear D gene. Germline V lookup: CDR1 SGHRS, CDR2 YFSETQ. The CDR3 is 14 residues long. Trimming shortened V by 4 bases and J by 2 bases, and 13 bases separated the two germline ends. Here the CDR3 DNA reads TGCGCCAGCAGCCCGGGCCCCTTAACCTACGAGCAGTACTTC. This encodes CASSPGPLTYEQYF.